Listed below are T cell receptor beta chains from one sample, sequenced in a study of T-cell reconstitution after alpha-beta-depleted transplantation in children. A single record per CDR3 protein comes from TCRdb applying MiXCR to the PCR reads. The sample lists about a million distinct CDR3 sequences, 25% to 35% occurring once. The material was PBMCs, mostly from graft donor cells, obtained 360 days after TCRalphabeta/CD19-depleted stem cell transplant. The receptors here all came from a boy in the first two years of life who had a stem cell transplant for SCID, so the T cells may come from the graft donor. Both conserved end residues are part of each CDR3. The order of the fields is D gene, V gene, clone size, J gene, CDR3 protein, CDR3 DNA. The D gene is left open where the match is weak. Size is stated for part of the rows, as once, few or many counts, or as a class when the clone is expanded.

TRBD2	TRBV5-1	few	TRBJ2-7	CASSWASGGSSYEQYF	TGCGCCAGCAGCTGGGCTAGCGGGGGTAGCTCCTACGAGCAGTACTTC
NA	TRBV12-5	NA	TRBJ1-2	CASGLLSIRNPRVYGYTF	TGTGCTAGTGGTTTGCTGTCGATAAGGAACCCCCGAGTATATGGCTACACCTTC
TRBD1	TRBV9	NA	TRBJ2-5	CASSVGSGTGRAETQYF	TGTGCCAGCAGCGTAGGATCCGGGACAGGGAGGGCGGAGACCCAGTACTTC
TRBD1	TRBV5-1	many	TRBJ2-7	CASSTGQAGVYEQYF	TGCGCCAGCAGCACCGGACAGGCCGGAGTCTACGAGCAGTACTTC
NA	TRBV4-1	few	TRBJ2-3	CASSRAGLTTDTQYF	TGCGCCAGCAGCCGGGCAGGGCTGACCACAGATACGCAGTATTTT
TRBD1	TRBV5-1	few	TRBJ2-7	CASSAPRDSASSYEQYF	TGCGCCAGCAGCGCACCAAGGGACAGCGCTAGCTCCTACGAGCAGTACTTC
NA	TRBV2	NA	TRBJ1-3	CASSGEGTTSGNTIYF	TGTGCCAGCAGTGGAGAAGGCACAACCTCTGGAAACACCATATATTTT
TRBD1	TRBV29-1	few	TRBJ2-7	CSVVEDRVHEQYF	TGCAGCGTTGTGGAGGACAGGGTACACGAGCAGTACTTC
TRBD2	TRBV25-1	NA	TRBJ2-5	CASTPASGGPQETQYF	TGTGCCAGCACACCGGCTAGCGGGGGCCCTCAAGAGACCCAGTACTTC
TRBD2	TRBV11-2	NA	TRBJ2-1	CASSLTGLAGIYNEQFF	TGTGCCAGCAGCTTAACCGGGCTAGCGGGGATCTACAATGAGCAGTTCTTC
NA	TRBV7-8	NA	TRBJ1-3	CASSIGHTSGNTIYF	TGTGCCAGCAGCATTGGACATACCTCTGGAAACACCATATATTTT
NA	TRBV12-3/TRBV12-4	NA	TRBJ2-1	CASTWGQPYNEQFF	TGTGCCAGCACCTGGGGGCAGCCTTACAATGAGCAGTTCTTC
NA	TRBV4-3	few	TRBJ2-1	CASSQGMRFDEQFF	TGCGCCAGCAGCCAAGGCATGCGTTTCGATGAGCAGTTCTTC
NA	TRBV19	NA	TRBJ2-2	CATSRRGTGELFF	TGTGCCACCAGTAGGCGAGGCACCGGGGAGCTGTTTTTT
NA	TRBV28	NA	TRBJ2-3	CASSSQAFSTDTQYF	TGTGCCAGCAGTTCACAGGCGTTCAGCACAGATACGCAGTATTTT
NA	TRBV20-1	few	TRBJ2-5	CSARDRGELQETQYF	TGCAGTGCTAGAGATAGGGGGGAACTCCAAGAGACCCAGTACTTC
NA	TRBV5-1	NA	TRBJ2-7	CASIRGLDEQYF	TGCGCCAGCATCAGAGGCCTAGACGAGCAGTACTTC
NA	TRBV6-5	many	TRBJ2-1	CASSYEGFSYNEQFF	TGTGCCAGCAGTTACGAAGGCTTCTCCTACAATGAGCAGTTCTTC
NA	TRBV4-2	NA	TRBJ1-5	CASSPGTSENQPQHF	TGTGCCAGCAGCCCCGGGACATCCGAGAATCAGCCCCAGCATTTT
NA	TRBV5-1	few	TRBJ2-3	CASSLDSLYTQYF	TGCGCCAGCAGCTTGGACTCTCTATATACGCAGTATTTT
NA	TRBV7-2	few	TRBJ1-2	CASSLARDEYGYTF	TGTGCCAGCAGCTTAGCTCGGGATGAGTATGGCTACACCTTC
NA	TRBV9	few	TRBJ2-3	CASSPLSSSADTQYF	TGTGCCAGCAGCCCTCTTTCAAGTAGCGCAGATACGCAGTATTTT
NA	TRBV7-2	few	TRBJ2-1	CASRLDRSEQFF	TGTGCCAGCAGATTAGACAGGTCGGAGCAGTTCTTC
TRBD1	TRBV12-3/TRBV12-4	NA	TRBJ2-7	CASTTGFNTYEQYF	TGTGCCAGCACGACAGGGTTTAACACCTACGAGCAGTACTTC
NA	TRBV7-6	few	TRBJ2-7	CAGLQGNPYEQYF	TGTGCCGGCCTTCAGGGAAACCCCTACGAGCAGTACTTC
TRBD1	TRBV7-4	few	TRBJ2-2	CASSFDRASGELFF	TGTGCCAGCAGCTTCGACAGGGCCTCCGGGGAGCTGTTTTTT
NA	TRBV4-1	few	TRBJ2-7	CASSQAFARYEQYF	TGCGCCAGCAGCCAAGCCTTCGCCCGTTACGAGCAGTACTTC
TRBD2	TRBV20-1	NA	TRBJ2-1	CSARVPTSAYNEQFF	TGCAGTGCTAGAGTCCCGACTAGCGCCTACAATGAGCAGTTCTTC
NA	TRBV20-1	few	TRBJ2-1	CSAANNEQFF	TGCAGTGCTGCGAACAATGAGCAGTTCTTC
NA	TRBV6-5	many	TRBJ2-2	CASSYRTNTGELFF	TGTGCCAGCAGTTACAGGACGAACACCGGGGAGCTGTTTTTT
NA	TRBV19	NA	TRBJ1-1	CASSTRGTNSPTEAFF	TGTGCCAGTAGTACCCGTGGGACGAACTCTCCCACTGAAGCTTTCTTT
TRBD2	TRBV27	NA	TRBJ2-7	CASRTGLAPDEQYF	TGTGCCAGCAGAACCGGACTAGCTCCCGACGAGCAGTACTTC
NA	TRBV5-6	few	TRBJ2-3	CASSSSPSSTDTQYF	TGTGCCAGCAGCTCTAGCCCCTCTAGCACAGATACGCAGTATTTT
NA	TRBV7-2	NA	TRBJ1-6	CASSLAWMQWNSPLHF	TGTGCCAGCAGCTTAGCTTGGATGCAATGGAATTCACCCCTCCACTTT
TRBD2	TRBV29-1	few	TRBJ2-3	CSVEASGGTDTQYF	TGCAGCGTTGAGGCTAGCGGGGGCACAGATACGCAGTATTTT
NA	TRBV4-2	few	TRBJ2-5	CASSPPAEETQYF	TGTGCCAGCAGCCCCCCCGCAGAAGAGACCCAGTACTTC
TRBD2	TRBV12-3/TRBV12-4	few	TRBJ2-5	CASCLRTSGGSETQYF	TGTGCCAGCTGCTTGAGGACTAGCGGGGGGTCTGAGACCCAGTACTTC
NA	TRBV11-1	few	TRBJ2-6	CASSFRPDAAQPGANVLTF	TGTGCCAGCAGCTTCCGCCCGGACGCAGCCCAGCCTGGGGCCAACGTCCTGACTTTC
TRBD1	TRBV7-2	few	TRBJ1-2	CASSRNPTGYAHYGYTF	TGTGCCAGCAGCAGAAACCCGACAGGGTATGCGCACTATGGCTACACCTTC
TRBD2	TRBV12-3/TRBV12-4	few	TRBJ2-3	CASSPGGTTDTQYF	TGTGCCAGCAGTCCGGGAGGGACCACAGATACGCAGTATTTT
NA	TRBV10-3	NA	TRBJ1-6	CAIRANYNSPLHF	TGTGCCATCAGGGCCAACTATAATTCACCCCTCCACTTT